This T cell receptor beta chain was found in a study of OX40 agonist ivuxolimab in advanced cancers. Libraries were prepared by immunoSEQ multiplex PCR; TCRdb keeps only in-frame clonotypes and omits some of them. The sample contains tens of thousands of clones, roughly 91% of which appear only once. V shed 6 bases, J shed 6 bases, and the junction held 10 bases outside the gene matches. This CDR3 contains 14 residues. From germline, CDR1 is SGHRS and CDR2 YFSETQ. The TCR was taken from an adult with an advanced solid tumor such as melanoma, head and neck, liver or kidney cancer. The rearrangement links TRBV5-1 to TRBJ2-3; TRBD2 matches at 7 bases. The sample here was CD4+ or CD8+ T cells sorted from blood, taken in a trial of the OX40 agonist ivuxolimab. The CDR3 coding sequence is TGCGCCAGCAAGGATTCAGCGGGGTCGGATACGCAGTATTTT. Translated, it gives CASKDSAGSDTQYF.